These 30 T cell receptor beta chains were sequenced from one sample in a study of beta chain features in type 1 diabetes. Study-level findings and limits: Type 1 diabetes patients showed a moderate but significant shortening of TCRB CDR3s in all four CD4+ subsets.

What was sequenced were expressed TCRB transcripts, since all of the isolated RNA had been reverse transcribed. Sequencing used immunoSEQ multiplex PCR; TCRdb keeps in-frame clones, though not all of them. Seen here are about 190,000 clones, approximately 8.1% observed once, and the top ten hold approximately 0.54%. No antigen is known for these receptors. The sequenced sample was central memory CD4+ T cells from blood. Receptors were obtained from a man aged 18 to 29 with type 1 diabetes.

This clone was found a few times. This rearrangement joins TRBV5-1 to TRBJ1-5, with TRBD1 as a possible D gene (5 bases). The V gene lost 0 bases and the J gene lost 0 bases, with 10 bases spanning the gap. The CDR3 totals 16 residues. Germline CDR1 reads SGHRS; CDR2 reads YFSETQ. The CDR3 nucleotides are TGCGCCAGCAGCTTGGCAGGGTTGGGTAGCAATCAGCCCCAGCATTTT. This codes for CASSLAGLGSNQPQHF.

This clone was observed a few times. The J gene is TRBJ1-5, the V gene TRBV18, with 7 positions matching TRBD1. J gave up 2 bases and V 2 bases, and 6 bases lay outside the gene matches. The CDR3 totals 16 residues. Germline V gene sequence: CDR1 KGHSH, CDR2 LQKENI. CDR3: CASSPNRGRGNQPQHF. CDR3 DNA sequence: TGTGCCAGCTCACCAAACAGGGGACGGGGCAATCAGCCCCAGCATTTT.

The gene calls are TRBV5-1 and TRBJ2-7; 11 bases map to TRBD2. V was pared by 2 bases and J by 0 bases, with 4 bases of the junction left unmatched. CDR3 length: 16 amino acids. Germline V lookup: CDR1 SGHRS, CDR2 YFSETQ. This CDR3 reads CASSFASGRSSYEQYF. CDR3 sequence (DNA): TGCGCCAGCAGCTTCGCTAGCGGGAGGAGCTCCTACGAGCAGTACTTC.

V gene TRBV5-1 combines with J gene TRBJ2-5, with D maybe TRBD2 (5 bases). Deletions cut 2 bases from V and 4 bases from J, with 15 bases between. There are 15 residues in the CDR3. Germline loops: CDR1 SGHRS, CDR2 YFSETQ. CDR3 in DNA: TGCGCCAGCAGCTTTGGCTTATCAGGAGGAGAGACCCAGTACTTC. It specifies CASSFGLSGGETQYF.

This clone was detected a few times. The rearrangement links TRBV5-1 to TRBJ2-5, with D possibly TRBD1 on 6 matching bases. The ends were cut back, 3 bases at V and 6 bases at J, with 15 bases in the middle. The CDR3 has 14 residues. Germline assignment: CDR1 SGHRS and CDR2 YFSETQ. CDR3 in amino acids: CASSSQGQGKTQYF. The DNA for the CDR3 is TGCGCCAGCAGCTCCCAGGGTCAGGGGAAGACCCAGTACTTC. Complete variable domain (other parts from reference TRBV5-1 and TRBJ2-5): KAGVTQTPRYLIKTRGQQVTLSCSPISGHRSVSWYQQTPGQGLQFLFEYFSETQRNKGNFPGRFSGRQFSNSRSEMNVSTLELGDSALYLCASSSQGQGKTQYFGPGTRLLVL.

This sequence joins TRBV14 and TRBJ1-1; D unresolved. V was trimmed by 4 bases and J by 10 bases, leaving 19 bases between them. Germline V gene lookup returns CDR1 SGHDN and CDR2 FVKESK. The CDR3 is made up of 14 amino acids. The CDR3 protein is CASSLGLDGKGAFF. Written as DNA, the CDR3 is TGTGCCAGCAGCCTGGGATTGGACGGGAAAGGAGCTTTCTTT.

This clone was seen only a few times. The V and J genes are TRBV7-2 and TRBJ1-4, with D hard to call. The CDR3 totals 13 residues. CDR1 SGHTA and CDR2 FQGNSA come from the germline V gene. V was cut by 5 bases and J by 8 bases, with 12 bases left in between. The CDR3 loop reads CASSPTYREKLFF. CDR3 coding DNA: TGTGCCAGCAGCCCCACATACCGAGAAAAACTGTTTTTT. Complete variable domain (other parts from reference TRBV7-2 and TRBJ1-4): GAGVSQSPSNKVTEKGKDVELRCDPISGHTALYWYRQSLGQGLEFLIYFQGNSAPDKSGLPSDRFSAERTGGSVSTLTIQRTQQEDSAVYLCASSPTYREKLFFGSGTQLSVL.

The chain employs TRBV7-9 and TRBJ2-6; D unresolved. The CDR3 has 14 residues. The V and J ends lost 1 base and 2 bases respectively, with 3 bases between them. Per the germline V gene, CDR1 is SEHNR and CDR2 is FQNEAQ (reference sequence). The CDR3, as DNA: TGTGCCAGCAGCTTAGTAGCTGGGGCCAACGTCCTGACTTTC. Amino acid sequence: CASSLVAGANVLTF.

Only a few counts were recorded for this clone. The identical CDR3 is also encoded by other nucleotide sequences in the sample. The V call is TRBV4-3, the J call TRBJ1-1; D is possibly TRBD1 (5 bases). The germline V and J ends were trimmed by 2 bases and 4 bases, with 8 bases remaining between them. Per the germline V gene, CDR1 is LGHNA and CDR2 is YSLEER. This CDR3 contains 13 residues. The CDR3 DNA sequence: TGCGCCAGCAGCCAATCCGGGGGCACTGAAGCTTTCTTT. This translates into CASSQSGGTEAFF.

This clone occurred a few times. V usage is TRBV18 and J usage is TRBJ2-1; 15 bases are a match to TRBD2. The CDR3 totals 19 residues. J gave up 4 bases and V 6 bases, and 13 bases lay outside the gene matches. CDR1 and CDR2 (germline): KGHSH, LQKENI. CDR3 sequence reads: CASSKGRRTSGGDYNEQFF. CDR3 DNA sequence: TGTGCCAGCTCCAAGGGCCGCCGGACTAGCGGGGGGGATTACAATGAGCAGTTCTTC.

Only a few counts were recorded for this clone. V gene TRBV6-5 combines with J gene TRBJ2-5; the D gene is possibly TRBD2 (6 bases). Between the trimmed V and J ends, which lost 6 bases and 4 bases, there was a span of 18 bases. Germline V lookup: CDR1 MNHEY, CDR2 SVGAGI. There are 15 residues in the CDR3. CDR3 bases: TGTGCCAGCAGCCGGGACGGGGCCGGGAGAGAGACCCAGTACTTC. Protein: CASSRDGAGRETQYF.

Points on this clone: The sample has other DNA sequences that encode this CDR3 too. The gene calls are TRBV7-9 and TRBJ2-7; D not resolved. The V gene lost 4 bases and the J gene lost 2 bases, with 3 bases spanning the gap. The CDR3 has 11 amino acids. CDR1 SEHNR and CDR2 FQNEAQ come from the germline V gene (reference sequence). The CDR3 region has the DNA TGTGCCAGCAGCTCCGCCTACGAGCAGTACTTC. As protein: CASSSAYEQYF.

The chain is built from TRBV2 and TRBJ1-5; possibly TRBD1 for D (6 bases). Germline assignment: CDR1 SNHLY and CDR2 FYNNEI. Trimming took 3 bases from V and 7 from J, leaving 10 bases between them. The CDR3 totals 13 residues. This CDR3 is CASSDRGHQPQHF. The DNA of the CDR3 is TGTGCCAGCAGTGACAGGGGCCACCAGCCCCAGCATTTT.

The V and J genes are TRBV5-1 and TRBJ1-2; D is perhaps TRBD1 (5 bases). Germline CDR1 reads SGHRS; CDR2 reads YFSETQ. This CDR3 contains 15 residues. Trimming left V 3 bases short and J 1 base short, with 13 bases between. The CDR3: CASSSTQGYNYGYTF. The DNA of the CDR3 is TGCGCCAGCAGCTCGACCCAGGGATATAACTATGGCTACACCTTC.

This clone was observed a few times. The chain joins TRBV7-2 to TRBJ2-5, with 9 bases identical to TRBD1. Germline-derived CDR1 and CDR2 are SGHTA and FQGNSA. With 5 bases clipped from V and 5 bases from J, the junction kept 6 bases outside the gene matches. The CDR3 sequence is 14 residues long. The CDR3 nucleotides are TGTGCCAGCAGCGCTCCCGGGACAGGGGAGACCCAGTACTTC. This translates into CASSAPGTGETQYF.

This clone occurred a few times. V and J are TRBV30 and TRBJ2-1; 8 bases are shared with TRBD2. This CDR3 comprises 14 residues. Trimming at V came to 0 bases and at J to 9 bases, leaving 7 bases not matched to a gene. Germline assignment: CDR1 GTSNPN and CDR2 SVGIG (reference sequence). The CDR3 DNA reads as TGTGCCTGGAGTGTAGGCGGGACTAGTAGTGAGCAGTTCTTC. Its protein is CAWSVGGTSSEQFF.

The V call is TRBV29-1, the J call TRBJ2-1, with 13 positions matching TRBD2. V trimming: 6 bases; J trimming: 13 bases; junction bases outside the gene matches: 9. CDR3 length: 13 residues. CDR1 is SQVTM, CDR2 ANQGSEA, per germline. CDR3 region: CSVPGLAGLEQFF. In nucleotides, the CDR3 is TGCAGCGTACCGGGACTAGCGGGATTGGAACAGTTCTTC.

This clone has more than one count but fewer than ten. The V gene is TRBV7-2, the J gene TRBJ1-4; possibly TRBD1 for D (5 bases). The germline V gene encodes CDR1 SGHTA and CDR2 FQGNSA. V was cut by 3 bases and J by 6 bases, with 11 bases left in between. CDR3 length equals 14 residues. CDR3 in DNA: TGTGCCAGCAGCTTCCAGGGTTCAGATGAAAAACTGTTTTTT. The encoded protein is CASSFQGSDEKLFF.

This clone was found a few times. V gene TRBV2 combines with J gene TRBJ2-2; 8 positions agree with TRBD1. Trimming removed 2 bases from V and 7 bases from J; junction bases left unmatched: 3. The CDR3 is made up of 14 amino acids. The germline V gene has CDR1 SNHLY and CDR2 FYNNEI. The CDR3 region has the DNA TGTGCCAGCAGTGAACAGGGGGCAGGCGGGGAGCTGTTTTTT. This codes for CASSEQGAGGELFF.

This clone appeared a few times. This specimen includes other DNA sequences encoding the same CDR3. V is TRBV18 and J is TRBJ1-4; D is perhaps TRBD1 (6 bases). The CDR3 loop spans 14 amino acids. Germline values: CDR1 KGHSH, CDR2 LQKENI. With 2 bases removed from V and 7 bases from J, the gap between germline ends came to 11 bases. The CDR3 DNA follows: TGTGCCAGCTCACCATCAGGGGCAGGTGAAAAACTGTTTTTT. It is translated as CASSPSGAGEKLFF.

This clone was observed a handful of times. The chain recombines TRBV11-2 with TRBJ1-2; maybe TRBD1 (6 bases). V lost 1 base and J 7 bases, leaving 13 bases between the germline ends. The CDR3 loop spans 14 amino acids. CDR1 and CDR2 from the germline V gene are SGHAT and FQNNGV. In nucleotides, the CDR3 is TGTGCCAGCAGCTTAGCATCTGAAGGGGGTGGCTACACCTTC. The encoded protein is CASSLASEGGGYTF.

The chain is built from TRBV30 and TRBJ1-5, with 7 bases identical to TRBD1. The V gene end was trimmed by 5 bases and the J gene end by 0 bases; junction bases not matched to a gene: 1. Per the germline V gene, CDR1 is GTSNPN and CDR2 is SVGIG (reference sequence). This CDR3 is 13 amino acids long. The chain's CDR3 is CAWGQDSNQPQHF. CDR3 in DNA: TGTGCCTGGGGACAGGATAGCAATCAGCCCCAGCATTTT.

This clone turned up a few times. The chain has TRBV29-1 and TRBJ1-5; D is unresolved. Germline CDR1 is SQVTM and CDR2 is ANQGSEA. The CDR3 runs 13 residues. The ends were cut back, 2 bases at V and 5 bases at J, with 10 bases in the middle. Here the CDR3 reads CSVELGRDQPQHF. As DNA, the CDR3 is TGCAGCGTTGAATTAGGGAGAGATCAGCCCCAGCATTTT. Variable domain in full (rest from reference TRBV29-1 and TRBJ1-5): SAVISQKPSRDICQRGTSLTIQCQVDSQVTMMFWYRQQPGQSLTLIATANQGSEATYESGFVIDKFPISRPNLTFSTLTVSNMSPEDSSIYLCSVELGRDQPQHFGDGTRLSIL.

This sequence joins TRBV9 and TRBJ1-2; D remains unclear. This CDR3 is 14 amino acids long. V shed 4 bases and J shed 2 bases, with 12 bases lying between them. Germline-derived CDR1 and CDR2 are SGDLS and YYNGEE. In DNA form, the CDR3 reads TGTGCCAGCAGCCCCAGTGGCGGAAACTATGGCTACACCTTC. Protein sequence: CASSPSGGNYGYTF.

The chain's CDR3 is CASSQERGPNYF. The CDR3 DNA is TGTGCCAGCAGCCAAGAGAGGGGGCCCAATTACTTC. The chain links TRBV14 to TRBJ2-5; 7 nucleotides line up with TRBD1. J gave up 14 bases and V 0 bases, and 6 bases lay outside the gene matches. Germline CDR1 reads SGHDN; CDR2 reads FVKESK. The CDR3 sequence is 12 residues long. Supplemented by reference TRBV14 and TRBJ2-5, the full variable domain reads EAGVTQFPSHSVIEKGQTVTLRCDPISGHDNLYWYRRVMGKEIKFLLHFVKESKQDESGMPNNRFLAERTGGTYSTLKVQPAELEDSGVYFCASSQERGPNYFGPGTRLLVL.

The chain couples TRBV6-5 to TRBJ2-3; TRBD1 matches 7 bases. The J segment lost 1 base and the V segment lost 6 bases, leaving 7 bases of the junction unmatched. This CDR3 contains 15 residues. Germline CDR1 reads MNHEY; CDR2 reads SVGAGI. CDR3 in DNA: TGTGCCAGCAGCCTCAGGGGGATCGGCACAGATACGCAGTATTTT. Protein: CASSLRGIGTDTQYF.

The sample holds a few counts of this clone. This chain joins TRBV6-6 and TRBJ1-1; 9 nucleotides align to TRBD1. The germline V gene has CDR1 MNHNY and CDR2 SVGAGI (reference sequence). V shed 2 bases and J 4 bases; nucleotides not matched to a gene: 2. The CDR3 has 14 amino acids. The chain's CDR3 is CASSYTGGITEAFF. In nucleotides, the CDR3 is TGTGCCAGCAGTTACACAGGGGGCATCACTGAAGCTTTCTTT.

This clone was counted between two and nine times. At one end the junction does not follow the germline gene, possibly because of a read error. The chain employs TRBV7-8 and TRBJ2-5, with TRBD2 matching 13 bases. Germline V lookup: CDR1 SGHVS, CDR2 FQNEAQ. CDR3 length: 15 amino acids. CDR3 sequence: CASSQGLAGRRTGDF. The CDR3 DNA sequence: TGTGCCAGCAGCCAGGGACTAGCGGGGCGCCGAACAGGGGACTTC.

Only a few counts were recorded for this clone. The V and J genes are TRBV29-1 and TRBJ2-7; 9 bases are shared with TRBD2. This CDR3 spans 15 amino acids. Germline V CDR1 and CDR2: SQVTM, ANQGSEA. With V trimmed by 6 bases and J by 3 bases, 12 bases remained unmatched. CDR3 region: CSVDLAGVGFYEQYF. The CDR3 bases are TGCAGCGTCGATTTAGCGGGAGTTGGGTTCTACGAGCAGTACTTC.

In this sample, this clone turned up a few times. The rearrangement uses TRBV29-1 and TRBJ1-2; TRBD1 is a possible D gene (5 bases). Trimming pared 0 bases from V and 4 bases from J, leaving 24 bases between. CDR1 is SQVTM, CDR2 ANQGSEA, per germline. The CDR3 covers 18 residues. This chain's CDR3 is CSVEDRGTLGGSIYGYTF. The DNA for the CDR3 is TGCAGCGTTGAAGATCGGGGGACCCTCGGGGGGTCCATCTATGGCTACACCTTC.